The source of this TCR beta chain is a study of OX40 agonist ivuxolimab in advanced cancers. At the level of the study: Every 2 weeks, patients got intravenous ivuxolimab at one of six dose levels (0.01-10 mg/kg).

The germline CDR1 and CDR2 sequences are SGHDN and FVKESK. Trimming took 4 bases from V and 9 from J, leaving 15 bases between them. The CDR3 has 13 residues. No patient had autoimmune disease or received systemic immunosuppression. As for this clone: Its antigen is not known.

The assay was immunoSEQ multiplex PCR, and TCRdb's table has in-frame clones only and misses some. The sample lists about 59,000 clones, under 90% occurring once. Study-wide findings and caveats: In CD8+ T cells, expanded clones were on average more numerous than in CD4+.

The gene calls are TRBV14 and TRBJ1-1; D ambiguous. The sequence was collected from an adult with an advanced solid tumor such as melanoma, head and neck, liver or kidney cancer. Sequenced material: CD4+ or CD8+ T cells sorted from blood, taken in a trial of the OX40 agonist ivuxolimab. In DNA form, the CDR3 reads TGTGCCAGCAGCCCGGATATAGGCGGGAAAGCTTTCTTT. Translating gives CASSPDIGGKAFF.